The clone carrying this T cell receptor beta chain was seen a few times. No antigen is known for it. With constant-segment primers, 5'RACE yielded cDNA libraries of TCR alpha and TCR beta that carried sample barcodes and UMIs. TCRdb recomputed calls from the 5' RACE reads with MiXCR, one row per CDR3 protein. The table shows around 250,000 distinct CDR3 sequences, with 16% occurring only once. The CDR3 consists of 16 residues. The germline V gene has CDR1 MNHNS and CDR2 SASEGT. The V end was cut by 3 bases, the J end by 7 bases, with 22 bases between. This entry is derived from a study of T-cell memory formation after mild COVID-19. Overall study findings and caveats: Whether day 37 second-wave clones are SARS-CoV-2-specific was not confirmed. The study detected some responding clones in pre-infection memory, suggesting cross-reactive memory joined.

The chain is built from TRBV6-1 and TRBJ2-7; D is unclear. The specimen was PBMCs or a T cell subset sorted from them (not recorded which). The sequence was obtained from a young man who had mild COVID-19 (a few samples of this study predate the infection). Cell type and time point are not known. CDR3 DNA sequence: TGTGCCAGCAGTGACCGTCTCCAGCTCGTGGGGTGGGAGCAGTACTTC. This sequence encodes CASSDRLQLVGWEQYF.